The next 18 T cell receptor beta chains were all read from a single sample in a study of T cells in tuberculosis. The repertoire was sequenced with immunoSEQ multiplex PCR; TCRdb's copy has only in-frame clones and lacks some. The table has 24,000 or so clones, about 95% seen once. Source material: PBMCs. These receptors all come from a donor aged 10-35 years with latent tuberculosis or without tuberculosis infection.

This sequence joins TRBV5-4 and TRBJ1-1; 7 bases line up with TRBD1. Germline CDR1 and CDR2: SGHNT and YYREEE (reference sequence). V was pared by 4 bases and J by 4 bases, with 7 bases of the junction left unmatched. The CDR3 length is 14 residues. In DNA form, the CDR3 reads TGTGCCAGCAGCATACAGGGGTGGGCCACTGAAGCTTTCTTT. This translates into CASSIQGWATEAFF.

V and J are TRBV6-1 and TRBJ1-1; TRBD1 matches at 7 bases. The CDR3 covers 15 residues. The germline CDR1 and CDR2 sequences are MNHNS and SASEGT. V was pared by 4 bases and J by 0 bases, with 5 bases of the junction left unmatched. The CDR3 spells CASSGDSLMNTEAFF. CDR3 sequence (DNA): TGTGCCAGCAGTGGGGACAGCCTGATGAACACTGAAGCTTTCTTT.

This clone showed up just a few times. This chain links TRBV6-5 with TRBJ2-3; 8 nucleotides align to TRBD1. The CDR3 length is 16 residues. Per the germline V gene, CDR1 is MNHEY and CDR2 is SVGAGI. After removal of 1 base from V and 4 bases from J, the junction contained 7 bases not matched to a gene. CDR3 sequence (DNA): TGTGCCAGCAGTTACTTCCGGGACAGGTCGTCAGATACGCAGTATTTT. This codes for CASSYFRDRSSDTQYF.

This chain connects TRBV6-1 to TRBJ1-2; 9 positions agree with TRBD1. CDR1 is MNHNS, CDR2 SASEGT, per germline. Germline trimming cut 0 bases from V and 4 bases from J; bases unmatched to any gene: 3. This CDR3 contains 15 residues. The CDR3 here is CASSEAPGQGYGYTF. CDR3 nucleotides: TGTGCCAGCAGTGAAGCCCCGGGACAGGGCTATGGCTACACCTTC.

The J gene is TRBJ2-5, the V gene TRBV4-2, with 10 bases fitting TRBD2. The length of the CDR3 is 17 residues. In germline, CDR1 is LGHNA, CDR2 YNFKEQ. With 0 bases clipped from V and 1 base from J, the junction kept 5 bases outside the gene matches. The CDR3 DNA reads as TGTGCCAGCAGCCAAGAAATAGCGGGGGGACTCCAAGAGACCCAGTACTTC. This sequence encodes CASSQEIAGGLQETQYF.

The sample holds a few counts of this clone. This chain joins TRBV19 and TRBJ2-7; D is unresolved. This CDR3 is 13 amino acids long. Trimming shortened V by 3 bases and J by 3 bases, and 9 bases separated the two germline ends. CDR1 is LNHDA, CDR2 SQIVND, per germline (reference sequence). The CDR3: CASSIASRYEQYF. CDR3 nucleotides: TGTGCCAGTAGTATCGCGTCACGCTACGAGCAGTACTTC.

The chain recombines TRBV5-1 with TRBJ2-3; D unclear. V was cut by 7 bases and J by 1 base, with 19 bases left in between. This CDR3 is built from 16 residues. Germline CDR1 reads SGHRS; CDR2 reads YFSETQ. Here the CDR3 DNA reads TGCGCCAGCCACTTGAATGCAGGAATCGGCACAGATACGCAGTATTTT. It encodes CASHLNAGIGTDTQYF.

This clone was seen only once. The genes are TRBV19 and TRBJ2-3, with 9 nucleotides matching TRBD2. This CDR3 contains 16 residues. V lost 2 bases to trimming and J lost 5 bases; unmatched junction nucleotides: 8. Germline CDR1 reads LNHDA; CDR2 reads SQIVND (reference sequence). The CDR3 nucleotides read TGTGCCAGTAGTATACTAGCGGGGCAGACGGGAGATACGCAGTATTTT. Protein product: CASSILAGQTGDTQYF.

The chain joins TRBV9 to TRBJ2-2, with D tentatively TRBD1 (6 bases). Germline assignment: CDR1 SGDLS and CDR2 YYNGEE. The CDR3 is 16 residues long. Trimming removed 0 bases from V and 2 bases from J, with 11 bases in between. The CDR3 reads CASSVATGGNTGELFF. The DNA of the CDR3 is TGTGCCAGCAGCGTAGCGACAGGAGGCAACACCGGGGAGCTGTTTTTT.

The V call is TRBV19, the J call TRBJ1-3; D call uncertain. V shed 1 base and J shed 2 bases, with 15 bases lying between them. This CDR3 is 17 amino acids long. Germline V lookup: CDR1 LNHDA, CDR2 SQIVND (reference sequence). The CDR3 spells CASSIVHGRETGNTIYF. The CDR3 DNA reads TGTGCCAGTAGTATAGTGCATGGGAGGGAGACTGGAAACACCATATATTTT.

The chain has TRBV2 and TRBJ1-5; 8 nucleotides line up with TRBD1. Unmatched junction bases numbered 6, after V lost 4 bases and J lost 4 bases. This CDR3 contains 15 residues. Per the germline V gene, CDR1 is SNHLY and CDR2 is FYNNEI. The CDR3 nucleotides are TGTGCCAGCAGTGGGGGACAGGCAGAAAATCAGCCCCAGCATTTT. Amino acid sequence: CASSGGQAENQPQHF. Based on the CDR3 plus reference TRBV2 and TRBJ1-5, the full variable domain is EPEVTQTPSHQVTQMGQEVILRCVPISNHLYFYWYRQILGQKVEFLVSFYNNEISEKSEIFDDQFSVERPDGSNFTLKIRSTKLEDSAMYFCASSGGQAENQPQHFGDGTRLSIL.

The chain couples TRBV13 to TRBJ1-2, with D unresolved. Trimming took 0 bases from V and 7 from J, leaving 18 bases between them. This CDR3 has 16 amino acids. Germline V gives CDR1 PRHDT, CDR2 FYEKMQ (reference sequence). As DNA, the CDR3 is TGTGCCAGCAGCTTAGGCCGGATACGGGTATCGGCTGGCTACACCTTC. This sequence encodes CASSLGRIRVSAGYTF. Variable domain in full (rest from reference TRBV13 and TRBJ1-2): AAGVIQSPRHLIKEKRETATLKCYPIPRHDTVYWYQQGPGQDPQFLISFYEKMQSDKGSIPDRFSAQQFSDYHSELNMSSLELGDSALYFCASSLGRIRVSAGYTFGSGTRLTVV.

The rearrangement links TRBV27 to TRBJ2-5; possible D gene TRBD1, 6 bases. V lost 6 bases, J lost 3 bases, and 11 bases lay in between. This CDR3 comprises 13 residues. CDR1 and CDR2 from the germline V gene are MNHEY and SMNVEV (reference sequence). The CDR3 reads CASSQRTEETQYF. CDR3 DNA: TGTGCCAGCAGCCAGCGGACAGAAGAGACCCAGTACTTC.

The chain employs TRBV4-1 and TRBJ1-2; the D gene is possibly TRBD1 (5 bases). The ends were cut back, 0 bases at V and 3 bases at J, with 14 bases in the middle. Germline loops: CDR1 MGHRA, CDR2 YSYEKL. CDR3 size: 16 residues. CDR3 nucleotides: TGCGCCAGCAGCCAAGATGAGGACAAGAAGGACTATGGCTACACCTTC. This gives the protein CASSQDEDKKDYGYTF.

The V and J genes are TRBV7-2 and TRBJ1-3; TRBD1 agrees at 7 bases. The CDR3 spans 15 residues. The J segment lost 4 bases and the V segment lost 1 base, leaving 4 bases of the junction unmatched. In germline, CDR1 is SGHTA, CDR2 FQGNSA. The CDR3 DNA follows: TGTGCCAGCAGCTTAGAACCAGGGGGAGGAAACACCATATATTTT. Its translation: CASSLEPGGGNTIYF.

A single count supports this clone. The chain joins TRBV18 to TRBJ2-3; D uncertain. Germline V gene data show CDR1 as KGHSH and CDR2 as LQKENI. This CDR3 spans 15 amino acids. V was clipped by 8 bases and J by 0 bases, with 15 bases between them. The CDR3 loop reads CASTGTALSTDTQYF. As DNA, the CDR3 is TGTGCCAGCACCGGTACAGCCCTTAGCACAGATACGCAGTATTTT.

This chain connects TRBV2 to TRBJ2-3; TRBD1 matches 9 bases. The germline V gene encodes CDR1 SNHLY and CDR2 FYNNEI. V was pared by 8 bases and J by 5 bases, with 11 bases of the junction left unmatched. CDR3 size: 15 residues. The CDR3 here is CASSNLGQGIDTQYF. The DNA of the CDR3 is TGTGCCAGCTCAAACCTCGGACAGGGGATAGATACGCAGTATTTT.

The chain joins TRBV19 to TRBJ1-5; a weak D match, TRBD1 (5 bases). In germline, CDR1 is LNHDA, CDR2 SQIVND (reference sequence). The CDR3 is 14 residues long. This CDR3 is CAISRAGPNQPQHF. CDR3 bases: TGTGCTATATCCCGGGCAGGGCCGAATCAGCCCCAGCATTTT.